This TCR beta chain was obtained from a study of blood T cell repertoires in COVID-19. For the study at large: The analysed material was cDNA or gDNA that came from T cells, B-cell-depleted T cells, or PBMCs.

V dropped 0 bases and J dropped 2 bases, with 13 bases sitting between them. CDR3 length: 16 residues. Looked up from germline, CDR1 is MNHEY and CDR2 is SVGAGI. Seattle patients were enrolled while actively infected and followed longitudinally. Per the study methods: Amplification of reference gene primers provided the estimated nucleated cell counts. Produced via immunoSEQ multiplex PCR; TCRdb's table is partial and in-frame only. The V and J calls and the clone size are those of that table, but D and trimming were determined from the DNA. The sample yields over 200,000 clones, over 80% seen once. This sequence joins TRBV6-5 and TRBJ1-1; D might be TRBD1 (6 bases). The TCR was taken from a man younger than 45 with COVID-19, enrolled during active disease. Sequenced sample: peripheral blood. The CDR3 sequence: CASSYSMGTFNTEAFF. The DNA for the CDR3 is TGTGCCAGCAGTTACTCGATGGGGACATTCAACACTGAAGCTTTCTTT.